This entry is about one T cell receptor beta chain. The CDR3 covers 11 residues. Germline CDR1 is DFQATT and CDR2 is SNEGSKA (reference sequence). The ends were cut back, 1 base at V and 7 bases at J, with 6 bases in the middle. The data derive from a study of blood T cell repertoires in COVID-19. About the research overall: Sites in the United States, Italy and Spain provided acute and convalescent COVID-19 samples. Sources were T cells, B-cell-depleted T cells, or PBMCs; the material itself was cDNA or gDNA.

In the source study's methods: Estimation of nucleated cell counts was performed using reference gene primer amplification. The repertoire was sequenced with immunoSEQ multiplex PCR; TCRdb's copy has only in-frame clones and lacks some. That table is the source of V, J and clone size, and D and trimming were worked out from the DNA. The sample carries around 25,000 clones, around 83% recorded once. Sequenced input: peripheral blood. The chain has TRBV20-1 and TRBJ2-3; D is uncertain. This clonotype was sampled from a man in his 70s with active COVID-19. The CDR3 DNA sequence: TGCAGTGCTAGAGGTCCTTATACGCAGTATTTT. Encoded protein: CSARGPYTQYF.